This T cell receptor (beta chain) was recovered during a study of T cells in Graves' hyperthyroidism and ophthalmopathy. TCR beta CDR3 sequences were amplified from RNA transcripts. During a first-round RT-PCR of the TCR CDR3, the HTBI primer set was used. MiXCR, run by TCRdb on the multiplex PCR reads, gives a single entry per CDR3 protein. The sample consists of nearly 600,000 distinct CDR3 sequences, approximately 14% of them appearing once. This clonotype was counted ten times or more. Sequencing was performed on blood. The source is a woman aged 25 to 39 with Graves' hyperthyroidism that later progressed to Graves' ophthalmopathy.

CDR3 nucleotides: TGCAGTGCTAAGCGTGAACAAGACAATCAGCCCCAGCATTTT. Translated, it gives CSAKREQDNQPQHF. The chain links TRBV20-1 to TRBJ1-5, with D uncertain. The CDR3 extends over 14 amino acids. Germline V CDR1 and CDR2: DFQATT, SNEGSKA (reference sequence). The V gene lost 4 bases and the J gene lost 3 bases, with 13 bases spanning the gap.